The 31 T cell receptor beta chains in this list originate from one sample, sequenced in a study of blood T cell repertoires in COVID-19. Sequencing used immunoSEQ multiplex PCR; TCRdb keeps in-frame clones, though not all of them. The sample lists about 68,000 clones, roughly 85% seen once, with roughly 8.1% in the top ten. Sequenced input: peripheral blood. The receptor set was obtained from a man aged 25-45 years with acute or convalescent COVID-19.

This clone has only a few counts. The CDR3 here is CATTVRSATNEKLFF. The CDR3 DNA sequence: TGTGCCACCACCGTACGATCAGCGACTAATGAAAAACTGTTTTTT. J is TRBJ1-4 and V is TRBV15; D is uncertain. The CDR3 consists of 15 residues. V dropped 7 bases and J dropped 2 bases, with 14 bases sitting between them. Germline loops: CDR1 LNHNV, CDR2 YYDKDF (reference sequence).

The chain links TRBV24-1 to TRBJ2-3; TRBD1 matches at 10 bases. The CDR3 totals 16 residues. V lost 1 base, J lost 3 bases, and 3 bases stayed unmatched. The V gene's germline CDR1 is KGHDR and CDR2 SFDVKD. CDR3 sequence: CATSDLGQGGTDTQYF. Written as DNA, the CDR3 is TGTGCCACCAGTGATTTAGGACAGGGGGGAACAGATACGCAGTATTTT.

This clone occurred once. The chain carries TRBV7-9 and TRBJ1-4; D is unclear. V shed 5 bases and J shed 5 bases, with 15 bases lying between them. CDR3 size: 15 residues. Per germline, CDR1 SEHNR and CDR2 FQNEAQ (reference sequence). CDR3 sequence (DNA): TGTGCCAGCAGCACCCGGACGGGAGAAAATGAAAAACTGTTTTTT. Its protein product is CASSTRTGENEKLFF.

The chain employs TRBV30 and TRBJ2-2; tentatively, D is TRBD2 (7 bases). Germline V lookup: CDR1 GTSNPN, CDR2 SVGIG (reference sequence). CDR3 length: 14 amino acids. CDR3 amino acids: CAHAKGGYTGELFF. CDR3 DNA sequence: TGTGCTCACGCGAAGGGGGGGTACACCGGGGAGCTGTTTTTT.

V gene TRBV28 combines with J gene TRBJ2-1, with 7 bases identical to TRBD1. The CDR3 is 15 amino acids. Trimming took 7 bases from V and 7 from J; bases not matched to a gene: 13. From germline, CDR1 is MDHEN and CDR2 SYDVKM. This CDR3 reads CASTTSRTGVNEQFF. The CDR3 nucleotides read TGTGCCAGCACCACGAGCAGAACAGGGGTAAATGAGCAGTTCTTC.

The CDR3 DNA reads as TGTGCCAGCTCACCTACAGGGACAGCCGATGCTAACTATGGCTACACCTTC. It encodes CASSPTGTADANYGYTF. The rearrangement links TRBV18 to TRBJ1-2, with 7 bases aligning to TRBD1. Trimming at V came to 3 bases and at J to 0 bases, leaving 10 bases not matched to a gene. Germline CDR1 KGHSH, CDR2 LQKENI. The CDR3 has 17 amino acids.

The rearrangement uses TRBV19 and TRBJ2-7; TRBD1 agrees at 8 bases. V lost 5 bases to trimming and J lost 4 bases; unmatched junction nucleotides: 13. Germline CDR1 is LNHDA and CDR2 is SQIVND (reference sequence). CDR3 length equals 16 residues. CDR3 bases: TGTGCCAGTAGTGTCCCCCGGGGAAGACAGGGGTACGAGCAGTACTTC. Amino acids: CASSVPRGRQGYEQYF.

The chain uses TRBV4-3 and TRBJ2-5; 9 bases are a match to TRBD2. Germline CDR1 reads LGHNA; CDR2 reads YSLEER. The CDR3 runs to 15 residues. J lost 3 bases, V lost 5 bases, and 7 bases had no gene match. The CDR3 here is CASSMGSGRKETQYF. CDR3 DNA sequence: TGCGCCAGCAGCATGGGTAGCGGGAGAAAAGAGACCCAGTACTTC.

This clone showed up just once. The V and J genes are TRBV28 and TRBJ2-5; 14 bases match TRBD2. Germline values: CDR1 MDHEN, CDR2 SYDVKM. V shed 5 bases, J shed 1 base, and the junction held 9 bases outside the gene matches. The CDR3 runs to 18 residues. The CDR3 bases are TGTGCCAGCAGTCCATGGACTAGCGGGAGGAACCTCCAAGAGACCCAGTACTTC. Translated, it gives CASSPWTSGRNLQETQYF.

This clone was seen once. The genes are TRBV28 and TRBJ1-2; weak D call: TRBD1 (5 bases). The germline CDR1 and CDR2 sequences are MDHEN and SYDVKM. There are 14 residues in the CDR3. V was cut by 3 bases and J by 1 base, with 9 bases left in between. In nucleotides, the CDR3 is TGTGCCAGCAGTTTGGGGCACAATAACTATGGCTACACCTTC. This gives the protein CASSLGHNNYGYTF.

In DNA, the CDR3 is TGTGCCACCAGTGATTTTCCGAGCAATGAGCAGTTCTTC. Translation: CATSDFPSNEQFF. The J gene is TRBJ2-1, the V gene TRBV24-1; the D is unclear. V was shortened by 1 base and J by 6 bases, with 6 bases between the two germline ends. The germline gives CDR1 KGHDR, CDR2 SFDVKD. This CDR3 spans 13 amino acids.

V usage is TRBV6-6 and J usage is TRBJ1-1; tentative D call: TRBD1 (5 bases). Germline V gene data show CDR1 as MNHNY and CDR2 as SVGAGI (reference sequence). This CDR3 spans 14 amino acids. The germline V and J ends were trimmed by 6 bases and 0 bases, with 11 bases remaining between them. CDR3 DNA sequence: TGTGCCAGCAGCCGCGACAGATTGAACACTGAAGCTTTCTTT. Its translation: CASSRDRLNTEAFF.

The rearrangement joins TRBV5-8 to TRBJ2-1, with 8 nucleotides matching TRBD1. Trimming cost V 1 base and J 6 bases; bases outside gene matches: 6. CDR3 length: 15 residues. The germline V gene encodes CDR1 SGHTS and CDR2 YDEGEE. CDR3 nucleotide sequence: TGTGCCAGCAGCTTGAACAGGGGGGTCTTCAATGAGCAGTTCTTC. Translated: CASSLNRGVFNEQFF.

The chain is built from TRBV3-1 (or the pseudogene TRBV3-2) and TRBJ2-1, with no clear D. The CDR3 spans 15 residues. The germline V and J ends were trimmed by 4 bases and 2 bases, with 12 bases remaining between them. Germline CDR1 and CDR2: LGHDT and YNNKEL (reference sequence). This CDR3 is CASSPGGDPYNEQFF. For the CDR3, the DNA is TGTGCCAGCAGCCCCGGCGGCGACCCCTACAATGAGCAGTTCTTC.

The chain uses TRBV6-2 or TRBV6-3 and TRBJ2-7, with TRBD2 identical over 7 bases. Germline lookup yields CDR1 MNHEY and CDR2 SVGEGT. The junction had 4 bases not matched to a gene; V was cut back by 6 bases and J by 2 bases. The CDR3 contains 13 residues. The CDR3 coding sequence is TGTGCCAGCAGCGGGGGGAGCACCTACGAGCAGTACTTC. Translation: CASSGGSTYEQYF.

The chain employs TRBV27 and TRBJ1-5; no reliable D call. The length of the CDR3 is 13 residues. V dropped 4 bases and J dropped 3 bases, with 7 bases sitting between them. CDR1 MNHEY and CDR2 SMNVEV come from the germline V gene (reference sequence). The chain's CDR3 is CASSWQYNQPQHF. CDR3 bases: TGTGCCAGCAGTTGGCAGTACAATCAGCCCCAGCATTTT.

The CDR3 region is CASSQDGARLDEQFF. The CDR3 DNA is TGTGCCAGCAGCCAAGATGGGGCGCGACTCGATGAGCAGTTCTTC. The V and J genes are TRBV4-2 and TRBJ2-1, with a tentative D call TRBD1 (5 bases). V was shortened by 0 bases and J by 8 bases, with 14 bases between the two germline ends. From germline, CDR1 is LGHNA and CDR2 YNFKEQ. CDR3 length: 15 residues.

The CDR3 spells CATSRKREWNNEQFF. DNA of the CDR3: TGTGCCACCAGCAGAAAGCGGGAGTGGAACAATGAGCAGTTCTTC. The rearrangement uses TRBV15 and TRBJ2-1; 8 bases map to TRBD2. The CDR3 contains 15 residues. Germline V CDR1 and CDR2: LNHNV, YYDKDF (reference sequence). Trimming cost V 2 bases and J 5 bases; bases outside gene matches: 5.

CDR3 region: CASSDALLQYF. The CDR3 bases are TGTGCCAGCAGTGACGCCCTTCTACAGTATTTT. This chain uses TRBV2 with TRBJ2-3, with D hard to call. Germline CDR1 reads SNHLY; CDR2 reads FYNNEI. The V end was cut by 3 bases, the J end by 12 bases, with 10 bases between. This CDR3 comprises 11 residues.

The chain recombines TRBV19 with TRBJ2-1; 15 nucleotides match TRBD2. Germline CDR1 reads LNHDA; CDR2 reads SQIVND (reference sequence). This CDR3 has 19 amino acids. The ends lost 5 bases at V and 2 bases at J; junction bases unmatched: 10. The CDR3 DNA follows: TGTGCCAGTAGTTTCCCGGGACTAGCGGGAGGACCGGCCTACAATGAGCAGTTCTTC. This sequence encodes CASSFPGLAGGPAYNEQFF.

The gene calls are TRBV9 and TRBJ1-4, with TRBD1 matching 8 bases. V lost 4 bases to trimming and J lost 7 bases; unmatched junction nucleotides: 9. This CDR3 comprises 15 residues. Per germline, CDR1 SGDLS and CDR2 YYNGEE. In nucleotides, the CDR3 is TGTGCCAGCAGCTCGCGGACAGGGAGAGGTGAAAAACTGTTTTTT. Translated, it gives CASSSRTGRGEKLFF.

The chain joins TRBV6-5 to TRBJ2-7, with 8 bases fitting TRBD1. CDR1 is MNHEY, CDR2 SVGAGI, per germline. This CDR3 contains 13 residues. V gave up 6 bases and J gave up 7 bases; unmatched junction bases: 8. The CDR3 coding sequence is TGTGCCAGCAGATCTGGACAGGGTGGGGAGCAGTACTTC. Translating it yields CASRSGQGGEQYF.

CDR3 amino acids: CASRGQGAGEQYF. The CDR3 nucleotides are TGTGCCAGCAGGGGACAGGGGGCAGGAGAGCAGTACTTC. This chain uses TRBV28 with TRBJ2-7; TRBD1 matches at 12 bases. This CDR3 has 13 amino acids. From germline, CDR1 is MDHEN and CDR2 SYDVKM. Unmatched junction bases numbered 4, after V lost 6 bases and J lost 7 bases. Supplemented by reference TRBV28 and TRBJ2-7, the full variable domain reads DVKVTQSSRYLVKRTGEKVFLECVQDMDHENMFWYRQDPGLGLRLIYFSYDVKMKEKGDIPEGYSVSREKKERFSLILESASTNQTSMYLCASRGQGAGEQYFGPGTRLTVT.

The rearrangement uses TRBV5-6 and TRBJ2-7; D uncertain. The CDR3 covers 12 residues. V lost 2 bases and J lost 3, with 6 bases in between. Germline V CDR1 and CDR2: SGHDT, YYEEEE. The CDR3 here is CASSFLSYEQYF. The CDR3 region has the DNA TGTGCCAGCAGCTTCCTAAGCTACGAGCAGTACTTC.

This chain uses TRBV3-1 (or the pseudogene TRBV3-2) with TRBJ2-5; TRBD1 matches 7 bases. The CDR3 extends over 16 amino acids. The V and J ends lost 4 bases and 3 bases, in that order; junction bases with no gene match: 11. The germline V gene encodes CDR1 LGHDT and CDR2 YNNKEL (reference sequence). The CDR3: CASSPPWGQPKETQYF. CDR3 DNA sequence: TGTGCCAGCAGCCCACCTTGGGGACAGCCTAAAGAGACCCAGTACTTC.

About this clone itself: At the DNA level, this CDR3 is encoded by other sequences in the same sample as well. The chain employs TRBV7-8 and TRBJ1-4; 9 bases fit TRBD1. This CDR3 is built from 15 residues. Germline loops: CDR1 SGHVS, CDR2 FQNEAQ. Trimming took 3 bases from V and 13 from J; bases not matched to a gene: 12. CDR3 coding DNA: TGTGCCAGCAGCTTCAGCAGGGACAGGGACTTGGGACTGTTTTTT. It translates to CASSFSRDRDLGLFF.

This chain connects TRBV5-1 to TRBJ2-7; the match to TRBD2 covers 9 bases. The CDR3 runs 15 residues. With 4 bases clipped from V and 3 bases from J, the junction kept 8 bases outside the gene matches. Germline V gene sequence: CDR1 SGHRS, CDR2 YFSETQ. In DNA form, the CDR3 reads TGCGCCAGCAGCATTAGCGGGAGTGGTCTCTACGAGCAGTACTTC. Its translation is CASSISGSGLYEQYF.

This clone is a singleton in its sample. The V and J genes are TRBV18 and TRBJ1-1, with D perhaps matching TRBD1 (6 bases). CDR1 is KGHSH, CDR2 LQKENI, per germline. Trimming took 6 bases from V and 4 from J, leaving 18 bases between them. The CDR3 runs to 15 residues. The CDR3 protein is CASSQLPQGSTEAFF. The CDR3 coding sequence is TGTGCCAGCTCTCAACTCCCACAGGGAAGCACTGAAGCTTTCTTT.

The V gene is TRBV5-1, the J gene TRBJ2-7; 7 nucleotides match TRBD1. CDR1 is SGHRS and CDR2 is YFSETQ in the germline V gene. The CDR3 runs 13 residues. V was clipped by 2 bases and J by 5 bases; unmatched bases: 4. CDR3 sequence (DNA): TGCGCCAGCAGCTTAGGACAGGTCGACGAGCAGTACTTC. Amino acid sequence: CASSLGQVDEQYF.

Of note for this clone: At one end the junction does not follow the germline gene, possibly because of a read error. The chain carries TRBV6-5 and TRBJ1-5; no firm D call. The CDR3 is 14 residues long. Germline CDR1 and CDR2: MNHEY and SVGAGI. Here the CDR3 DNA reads TGTACCAGCAGAAAACTAGATCTTAATCAGCCCCAGCATTTT. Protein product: CTSRKLDLNQPQHF.

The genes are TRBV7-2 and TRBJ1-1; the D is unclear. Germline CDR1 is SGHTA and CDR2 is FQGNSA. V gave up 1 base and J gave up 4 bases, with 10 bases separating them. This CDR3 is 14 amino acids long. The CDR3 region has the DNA TGTGCCAGCAGCTTAGGAGCTCGGGGCACTGAAGCTTTCTTT. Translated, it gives CASSLGARGTEAFF.